The 12 T cell receptor beta chains presented below share a single source sample, sequenced in a study of T cells in Graves' hyperthyroidism and ophthalmopathy. The TCR beta CDR3 regions underwent amplification using RNA transcripts as the source. HTBI primers were used for first-round RT-PCR of the TCR CDR3. TCRdb analysed the multiplex PCR reads with MiXCR anew, one entry per CDR3 protein. The sample holds approximately 600,000 distinct CDR3 sequences, less than 25% seen once. Sequences were obtained from blood. These receptors came from a man aged 25-40 years with Graves' ophthalmopathy.

This clonotype was counted only a few times. Here the CDR3 DNA reads TGTGCCAGCAGTGGTTACCGGGACAGGGGTACAGATACGCAGTATTTT. This translates into CASSGYRDRGTDTQYF. The chain has TRBV6-1 and TRBJ2-3; 10 bases are a match to TRBD1. The CDR3 has 16 amino acids. J was trimmed by 3 bases and V by 4 bases; bases with no gene match: 7. The germline CDR1 and CDR2 sequences are MNHNS and SASEGT.

The sample holds a few counts of this clonotype. CDR3 protein: CASNLQGLANTGELFF. DNA of the CDR3: TGTGCCAGCAACCTCCAGGGGCTGGCGAACACCGGGGAGCTGTTTTTT. The V gene is TRBV27, the J gene TRBJ2-2, with D possibly matching TRBD1 (6 bases). V was shortened by 7 bases and J by 0 bases, with 15 bases between the two germline ends. Germline values: CDR1 MNHEY, CDR2 SMNVEV (reference sequence). CDR3 length equals 16 residues.

The chain uses TRBV20-1 and TRBJ2-7; TRBD1 or TRBD2 may be the D gene (5 bases each). Trimming pared 2 bases from V and 3 bases from J, leaving 17 bases between. The CDR3 loop spans 15 amino acids. The germline gives CDR1 DFQATT, CDR2 SNEGSKA (reference sequence). The DNA of the CDR3 is TGCAGTGCTAGACACGGGACCCAAGAAAACTACGAGCAGTACTTC. It encodes CSARHGTQENYEQYF.

The rearrangement uses TRBV6-2 or TRBV6-3 and TRBJ2-2, with D perhaps assigned TRBD1 or TRBD2 (6 bases each). Per germline, CDR1 MNHEY and CDR2 SVGEGT. Trimming removed 4 bases from V and 8 bases from J, with 20 bases in between. This CDR3 contains 16 residues. Here the CDR3 reads CASSSNPGAISGELFF. The CDR3, as DNA: TGTGCCAGCAGTTCCAATCCGGGGGCGATATCTGGGGAGCTGTTTTTT.

This chain joins TRBV18 and TRBJ2-1; possibly TRBD1 for D (5 bases). The CDR3 covers 14 residues. CDR1 and CDR2 (germline): KGHSH, LQKENI. The V gene lost 4 bases and the J gene lost 10 bases, with 17 bases spanning the gap. CDR3 nucleotide sequence: TGTGCCAGCTCACTAATGCAGGGTTTGAGGGAGCAGTTCTTC. This gives the protein CASSLMQGLREQFF.

This clonotype showed up many times. The chain couples TRBV5-1 to TRBJ2-7, with TRBD1 matching 7 bases. Germline CDR1 is SGHRS and CDR2 is YFSETQ. The CDR3 consists of 13 residues. The V gene end was trimmed by 0 bases and the J gene end by 5 bases; junction bases not matched to a gene: 2. Here the CDR3 DNA reads TGCGCCAGCAGCTTGGGACAGGGTAACGAGCAGTACTTC. This codes for CASSLGQGNEQYF.

DNA of the CDR3: TGTGCCAGCAGTCGGGAGGTGTGGGATGAGCAGTTCTTC. Protein: CASSREVWDEQFF. The rearrangement joins TRBV9 to TRBJ2-1; 7 bases align to TRBD2. The CDR3 is made up of 13 amino acids. With V trimmed by 5 bases and J by 8 bases, 7 bases remained unmatched. In germline, CDR1 is SGDLS, CDR2 YYNGEE.

This clonotype was recorded a few times. V gene TRBV6-1 combines with J gene TRBJ1-5; D is undetermined. V was cut by 10 bases and J by 7 bases, with 11 bases left in between. Germline assignment: CDR1 MNHNS and CDR2 SASEGT. The CDR3 runs to 11 residues. The CDR3 DNA reads as TGTGCCATAGGCCCGGGCCAGCCCCAGCATTTT. Its translation: CAIGPGQPQHF.

The V call is TRBV12-3 or TRBV12-4, the J call TRBJ2-4, with TRBD2 matching 10 bases. The CDR3 has 16 amino acids. Trimming removed 5 bases from V and 2 bases from J; junction bases left unmatched: 6. This CDR3 is CASSLLAGDSKNIQYF. CDR3 nucleotides: TGTGCCAGCAGTCTTCTAGCGGGAGACTCCAAAAACATTCAGTACTTC.

This clonotype was counted at least ten times. The V call is TRBV28, the J call TRBJ2-7, with 10 positions matching TRBD1. Germline V gene sequence: CDR1 MDHEN, CDR2 SYDVKM. V dropped 2 bases and J dropped 5; count of bases not matched to a gene: 9. The CDR3 runs to 16 residues. In DNA, the CDR3 is TGTGCCAGCAGTTTAATCCCGGGACAGGGGTTTCACGAGCAGTACTTC. This gives the protein CASSLIPGQGFHEQYF.

The chain has TRBV24-1 and TRBJ2-1; 10 bases are shared with TRBD1. This CDR3 is built from 16 residues. The J segment lost 7 bases and the V segment lost 1 base, leaving 6 bases of the junction unmatched. Per the germline V gene, CDR1 is KGHDR and CDR2 is SFDVKD. CDR3 sequence (DNA): TGTGCCACCAGTGATTTTCGGGACAGGGGCCAAAATGAGCAGTTCTTC. Translated, it gives CATSDFRDRGQNEQFF.

This clonotype was detected only a few times. J is TRBJ2-1 and V is TRBV20-1; the D gene could be TRBD1 or TRBD2 (5 bases each). Trimming removed 0 bases from V and 2 bases from J, with 11 bases in between. Per germline, CDR1 DFQATT and CDR2 SNEGSKA (reference sequence). The CDR3 sequence is 15 residues long. DNA of the CDR3: TGCAGTGCTAGAGATTCGGGACGACCCTACAATGAGCAGTTCTTC. Amino acids: CSARDSGRPYNEQFF.